These 12 T cell receptor beta chains came from one sample sequenced in a study of shared clonotypes between healthy human individuals. Measured with immunoSEQ multiplex PCR; TCRdb has only the in-frame clones, and not every one. The sample lists about 2.3 million clones, over 90% occurring once. The sequenced sample consisted of naive CD4+ T cells from PBMCs. Regarding subset: CD45RA+ positively selected. These receptor sequences come from a man between 18 and 35 years old in good health. Some clones in this sample may be carry-over from other donors' samples.

The CDR3 protein is CAISGEQGTLGYEQYF. CDR3 in DNA: TGTGCCATCAGTGGCGAACAGGGGACCCTCGGCTACGAGCAGTACTTC. This chain links TRBV10-3 with TRBJ2-7; 7 bases are shared with TRBD1. V shed 4 bases, J shed 3 bases, and the junction held 12 bases outside the gene matches. The CDR3 has 16 residues. Germline CDR1 and CDR2: ENHRY and SYGVKD.

V gene TRBV15 combines with J gene TRBJ2-7, with 8 bases lining up with TRBD2. J gave up 4 bases and V 5 bases, and 13 bases lay outside the gene matches. CDR1 is LNHNV, CDR2 YYDKDF, per germline (reference sequence). The CDR3 length is 16 residues. CDR3 bases: TGTGCCACCAGCTCCCGTTTGGGAGTAGCGGGGTACGAGCAGTACTTC. Protein product: CATSSRLGVAGYEQYF.

The chain recombines TRBV4-2 with TRBJ2-7, with D tentatively TRBD1 (5 bases). Germline CDR1 LGHNA, CDR2 YNFKEQ. Trimming stripped 4 bases from V and 6 bases from J, with 13 bases between. This CDR3 contains 13 residues. CDR3 region: CASSPAGLGEQYF. DNA of the CDR3: TGTGCCAGCAGCCCGGCAGGGTTGGGCGAGCAGTACTTC.

The chain combines TRBV30 with TRBJ2-7; 11 positions agree with TRBD2. Germline CDR1 and CDR2: GTSNPN and SVGIG (reference sequence). The CDR3 has 16 residues. The ends lost 1 base at V and 3 bases at J; junction bases unmatched: 8. The CDR3 coding sequence is TGTGCCTGGAGTGCAGGACTAGCGGGTTATATCTACGAGCAGTACTTC. It codes for CAWSAGLAGYIYEQYF.

The chain carries TRBV18 and TRBJ1-4; D possibly corresponds to TRBD1 (6 bases). Germline V gene data show CDR1 as KGHSH and CDR2 as LQKENI. V was trimmed by 4 bases and J by 3 bases, leaving 12 bases between them. The CDR3 is made up of 15 amino acids. CDR3 amino acids: CASSLNRVPNEKLFF. The CDR3 DNA reads TGTGCCAGCTCACTCAACAGGGTACCTAATGAAAAACTGTTTTTT. Together with reference TRBV18 and TRBJ1-4, the CDR3 gives the full variable domain: NAGVMQNPRHLVRRRGQEARLRCSPMKGHSHVYWYRQLPEEGLKFMVYLQKENIIDESGMPKERFSAEFPKEGPSILRIQQVVRGDSAAYFCASSLNRVPNEKLFFGSGTQLSVL.

The V call is TRBV5-1, the J call TRBJ1-5, with 8 bases aligning to TRBD1. The ends lost 4 bases at V and 5 bases at J; junction bases unmatched: 5. Germline V gene sequence: CDR1 SGHRS, CDR2 YFSETQ. The CDR3 is 14 amino acids. In DNA, the CDR3 is TGCGCCAGCAGCCCGACAGGGGCCGATCAGCCCCAGCATTTT. This codes for CASSPTGADQPQHF.

The chain is built from TRBV7-9 and TRBJ2-1; a weak D match, TRBD1 (6 bases). V lost 3 bases to trimming and J lost 0 bases, with 12 bases between them. The CDR3 spans 16 residues. Germline V gene lookup returns CDR1 SEHNR and CDR2 FQNEAQ (reference sequence). CDR3 bases: TGTGCCAGCAGCTTCAGAGCGGACAGCTCCTACAATGAGCAGTTCTTC. It codes for CASSFRADSSYNEQFF.

This sequence joins TRBV10-2 and TRBJ1-1; no definite D call. Germline lookup yields CDR1 WSHSY and CDR2 SAAADI. The CDR3 consists of 14 residues. With 6 bases removed from V and 4 bases from J, the gap between germline ends came to 15 bases. CDR3 region: CASRSQASGTEAFF. For the CDR3, the DNA is TGCGCCAGCAGGAGTCAGGCCTCGGGCACTGAAGCTTTCTTT.

This chain links TRBV18 with TRBJ2-3; D is undetermined. The V end was cut by 5 bases, the J end by 6 bases, with 12 bases between. The V gene's germline CDR1 is KGHSH and CDR2 LQKENI. This CDR3 spans 13 amino acids. CDR3 sequence: CASSADGWDTQYF. As DNA, the CDR3 is TGTGCCAGCTCAGCGGACGGATGGGATACGCAGTATTTT.

The rearrangement links TRBV6-1 to TRBJ2-2; D might be TRBD1 (6 bases). V was cut by 7 bases and J by 4 bases, with 16 bases left in between. In germline, CDR1 is MNHNS, CDR2 SASEGT. There are 15 residues in the CDR3. CDR3 in DNA: TGTGCCAGCACCCCTCGGCAGGGGATCACCGGGGAGCTGTTTTTT. Translating it yields CASTPRQGITGELFF.

Comment on this clone: Additional DNA sequences in this sample encode the identical CDR3. The genes are TRBV7-3 and TRBJ2-5, with a tentative D call TRBD1 (6 bases). Germline-derived CDR1 and CDR2 are SGHTA and FQGTGA. The CDR3 covers 14 residues. The V end lost 4 bases, the J end lost 0 bases, and 9 bases lay between the germline ends. The CDR3 region is CASSSTGNQETQYF. CDR3 bases: TGTGCCAGCAGCTCCACAGGGAACCAAGAGACCCAGTACTTC.

The chain couples TRBV28 to TRBJ1-2, with TRBD1 as a possible D gene (5 bases). In germline, CDR1 is MDHEN, CDR2 SYDVKM. This CDR3 region has 12 residues. The V end was cut by 7 bases, the J end by 8 bases, with 14 bases between. The CDR3 here is CASNTGGEGYTF. The CDR3 DNA follows: TGTGCCAGCAATACCGGGGGAGAAGGCTACACCTTC.